The rows below give T cell receptor beta chains drawn from one sample of a study of T-cell memory formation after mild COVID-19. A single record per CDR3 protein comes from TCRdb applying MiXCR to the 5' RACE reads. This table holds about 430,000 distinct CDR3 sequences, 20% to 30% found once. The sample taken for sequencing was PBMCs or a T cell subset sorted from them (not recorded which). These receptors originate from an adult woman who had mild COVID-19 (a few samples of this study predate the infection). Cell type and time point are not known. Both conserved end residues are part of each CDR3. The D gene is left open where the match is weak. Size values are once, few and many counts, or a class for expanded clones, and some rows have none.

cdr3_nt cdr3_aa j_call d_call v_call clone_size
TGCAGTGCTAGAAAACGTCCAGGGGAGAGAAACGAGCAGTACTTC CSARKRPGERNEQYF TRBJ2-7 - TRBV20-1 few
TGTGCCAGCAGTCGCGGGACAGGAGGTTACGAGCAGTACTTC CASSRGTGGYEQYF TRBJ2-7 TRBD1 TRBV12-3/TRBV12-4 -
TGTGCCAGCAGCGGCGCACTGGGTATCAAGCCCCAGCATTTT CASSGALGIKPQHF TRBJ1-5 - TRBV6-2/TRBV6-3 -
TGTGCCAGCAGCCAAGATGGCCAGAGTGGCTACACCTTC CASSQDGQSGYTF TRBJ1-2 - TRBV3-1 many
TGTGCCAGCAGCCTCGGACCTACACGAGGGGAAAAACTGTTTTTT CASSLGPTRGEKLFF TRBJ1-4 - TRBV3-1 -
TGTGCCAGCAGTAAGAACGGCAGGCCCTCCTACGAGCAGTACTTC CASSKNGRPSYEQYF TRBJ2-7 - TRBV5-6 -
TGCAGCGGCCGGGACGCCGGCTCCTACGAGCAGTACTTC CSGRDAGSYEQYF TRBJ2-7 - TRBV29-1 few
TGTGCCAGCAGTTACACCCTTTCAGCTGAAGCTTTCTTT CASSYTLSAEAFF TRBJ1-1 - TRBV6-2/TRBV6-3 -
TGTGCCAGCAGCTCCGGACAGGGTAGTTGGTGGGAGACCCAGTACTTC CASSSGQGSWWETQYF TRBJ2-5 TRBD1 TRBV5-6 -
TGTGCCAGCAGCTATCGGATAGAGCAGTACTTC CASSYRIEQYF TRBJ2-7 - TRBV7-9 -
TGTGCCAGCAGCTTGGGACAGGGGTTCGAGCAGTACTTC CASSLGQGFEQYF TRBJ2-7 TRBD1 TRBV5-5 many
TGTGCCAGTAGTATCGGCAATCGGAATGAGCAGTTCTTC CASSIGNRNEQFF TRBJ2-1 - TRBV19 many
TGTGCCAGCAGGACAGGGTACGAGCAGTACTTC CASRTGYEQYF TRBJ2-7 TRBD1 TRBV6-5 many
TGTGCCAGTAGTATAGGGACAGGGTCGTCCTACGAGCAGTACTTC CASSIGTGSSYEQYF TRBJ2-7 TRBD1 TRBV19 many
TGTGCCAGCTCACTTGGGGACAGTAATAGCAATCAGCCCCAGCATTTT CASSLGDSNSNQPQHF TRBJ1-5 TRBD1 TRBV18 many
TGTGCCAGCAGCTTACAGGGACAAGAGACCCAGTACTTC CASSLQGQETQYF TRBJ2-5 - TRBV5-5 many
TGCGCCAGCAGCTTGGTGTCAGATACGCAGTATTTT CASSLVSDTQYF TRBJ2-3 - TRBV5-1 few
TGTGCCAGCAGACACGACAGGGGCACCTACAATGAGCAGTTCTTC CASRHDRGTYNEQFF TRBJ2-1 TRBD1 TRBV6-5 few
TGTGCCAGCAGTCCTCTCACCGGGGACGAGCAGTACTTC CASSPLTGDEQYF TRBJ2-7 - TRBV12-3/TRBV12-4 -
TGTGCCAGTAAACTGGGGACTAGCGGGATCACAGATACGCAGTATTTT CASKLGTSGITDTQYF TRBJ2-3 TRBD2 TRBV19 -
TGTGCCTGGAGTGGTCGGGGTTCCTACGAGCAGTACTTC CAWSGRGSYEQYF TRBJ2-7 - TRBV30 few
TGTGCCTGGAGTGTAATATCTAGCGACGCCTACAATGAGCAGTTCTTC CAWSVISSDAYNEQFF TRBJ2-1 - TRBV30 -
TGCGCCAGCAGCCCGACAGGGGACCTCTTGGGGCAGTACTTC CASSPTGDLLGQYF TRBJ2-7 TRBD1 TRBV5-1 once
TGTGCCAGCTCACCAATTCCAGGGCGGGTCTATGGCTACACCTTC CASSPIPGRVYGYTF TRBJ1-2 - TRBV18 -
TGTGCCAGCAGTTACTCGGCGGGAACAGTCACAGATACGCAGTATTTT CASSYSAGTVTDTQYF TRBJ2-3 - TRBV6-5 few
TGCGCCAGCAGCCAGGGACAGGGGATGAACTATGGCTACACCTTC CASSQGQGMNYGYTF TRBJ1-2 TRBD1 TRBV4-1 -
TGTGCCAGCAGTTCCCGACCTTGGACAGGGGACGGCAATCAGCCCCAGCATTTT CASSSRPWTGDGNQPQHF TRBJ1-5 TRBD1 TRBV6-2/TRBV6-3 -
TGTGCCACCAGCAGAGCCGGGACAGGGTCCCATAGTGGGGCCAACGTCCTGACTTTC CATSRAGTGSHSGANVLTF TRBJ2-6 TRBD1 TRBV15 few
TGTGCCAGCACCGGGGACCGGACTTATACGCAGTATTTT CASTGDRTYTQYF TRBJ2-3 - TRBV5-6 few
TGTGCCAGCACACTAAAAAACGCTCCGCGGTGGACAGATACGCAGTATTTT CASTLKNAPRWTDTQYF TRBJ2-3 - TRBV5-6 -
TGTGCCAGCAGCCCTAAGATAACCGGGGAGCTGTTTTTT CASSPKITGELFF TRBJ2-2 - TRBV7-7 few
TGTGCCAGCAGTTATATGCGGACGCATAACACTGAAGCTTTCTTT CASSYMRTHNTEAFF TRBJ1-1 - TRBV6-2/TRBV6-3 -
TGTGCCAGCAGCCCACTAGGTGGGAGGGGCGGCACCGGGGAGCTGTTTTTT CASSPLGGRGGTGELFF TRBJ2-2 TRBD2 TRBV3-1 few
TGTGCCAGCAGCCCCCTCCAGGGGGTTCACACTGAAGCTTTCTTT CASSPLQGVHTEAFF TRBJ1-1 TRBD1 TRBV3-1 -
TGTGCCAGCAGCCCACGGGGCTTCGCCTACGAGCAGTACTTC CASSPRGFAYEQYF TRBJ2-7 - TRBV7-2 few
TGCGCCAGCAGCTTGTCTCTAGCGGGGGGACCGCAAGAGACCCAGTACTTC CASSLSLAGGPQETQYF TRBJ2-5 TRBD2 TRBV5-1 many
TGTGCCAGCAGCTCCCTGACAGGTACTGAGCAGTACTTC CASSSLTGTEQYF TRBJ2-7 - TRBV7-3 -
TGTGCCAGCAGTTCGCCAGGGGGCGGTGGTGAAAAACTGTTTTTT CASSSPGGGGEKLFF TRBJ1-4 TRBD1 TRBV27 -
TGTGCCAGCAGTGAAAGCCCCTCCACTGAAGCTTTCTTT CASSESPSTEAFF TRBJ1-1 - TRBV6-1 few
TGTGCCAGCAGTCCCAACGGGGGTTGGGAGCAGTTCTTC CASSPNGGWEQFF TRBJ2-1 - TRBV6-6 few
TGTGCCAGCAGCCGACGTGGACAGGGCTATGGCTACACCTTC CASSRRGQGYGYTF TRBJ1-2 TRBD1 TRBV4-2 -
TGTGCCAGCAGTTCAGGGGCCATCTCTGGGGCCAACGTCCTGACTTTC CASSSGAISGANVLTF TRBJ2-6 - TRBV28 -
TGTGCCACCAGCCCGGACAGGAACTACAATGAGCAGTTCTTC CATSPDRNYNEQFF TRBJ2-1 TRBD1 TRBV24-1 -
TGTGCCAGCAGTGAAGCCTCCAGGGGCTCGTACGAGCAGTACTTC CASSEASRGSYEQYF TRBJ2-7 - TRBV2 few
TGTGCCAGCAGTGAATCCCGCGCCGAGCAGTACTTC CASSESRAEQYF TRBJ2-7 - TRBV2 few
TGCAGCGTTCCAAGCGGGGGGCTGGATACGCAGTATTTT CSVPSGGLDTQYF TRBJ2-3 TRBD2 TRBV29-1 few
TGTGCCAGCAGTTCGATCGTGAAGGCCGGGTCTGGAAACACCATATATTTT CASSSIVKAGSGNTIYF TRBJ1-3 - TRBV12-3/TRBV12-4 few
TGTGCCAGCAGCTGGGCGACAGGGAGTCCGCCCTACGAGCAGTACTTC CASSWATGSPPYEQYF TRBJ2-7 TRBD1 TRBV7-2 -